A single sample is the source of the 26 T cell receptor beta chains below, sequenced in a study of blood T cells in healthy people across ages. A second PCR of 7 to 11 cycles used a sample-barcoded 5' primer and a J-beta primer mix. TCRdb processed the 5' RACE reads anew with MiXCR; each CDR3 protein has one entry. In the table there are about 650,000 distinct CDR3 sequences, roughly 30% of which are singletons. The specimen was blood. The receptors shown here come from a woman of 80 years or more in good health.

Ten or more counts support this clonotype. The chain uses TRBV4-3 and TRBJ1-2; TRBD1 agrees at 9 bases. This CDR3 comprises 13 residues. The J segment lost 6 bases and the V segment lost 5 bases, leaving 4 bases of the junction unmatched. Looked up from germline, CDR1 is LGHNA and CDR2 is YSLEER. The chain's CDR3 is CASSFTGGDGYTF. The CDR3 DNA sequence: TGCGCCAGCAGCTTCACAGGGGGCGATGGCTACACCTTC.

This clonotype appeared many times. The chain is built from TRBV6-5 and TRBJ2-4; 8 bases map to TRBD1. Germline assignment: CDR1 MNHEY and CDR2 SVGAGI. CDR3 length equals 17 residues. The J segment lost 4 bases and the V segment lost 5 bases, leaving 13 bases of the junction unmatched. The CDR3 spells CASSRRTRQGNKNIQYF. CDR3 in DNA: TGTGCCAGCAGTCGCAGAACGAGACAGGGGAATAAAAACATTCAGTACTTC.

This clonotype was observed a few times. This may be a read error, as it is one base from a much larger clone. DNA for the CDR3: TGCAGTGCTCAGACGGACCAGTGGGGAGATACGCAGTATTTT. It codes for CSAQTDQWGDTQYF. V and J are TRBV20-1 and TRBJ2-3; D not certain. V was trimmed by 5 bases and J by 5 bases, leaving 17 bases between them. Germline CDR1 DFQATT, CDR2 SNEGSKA (reference sequence). The CDR3 totals 14 residues.

The rearrangement links TRBV7-2 to TRBJ2-5; TRBD2 might be the D (6 bases). Gene TRBJ2-7 matches the end of the DNA better, so the J call may be wrong. The germline CDR1 and CDR2 sequences are SGHTA and FQGNSA. The length of the CDR3 is 12 residues. The CDR3 region is CASSTGGYEQYF. In DNA form, the CDR3 reads TGTGCCAGCAGCACCGGGGGTTACGAGCAGTACTTC.

The sample holds a few counts of this clonotype. V usage is TRBV6-5 and J usage is TRBJ2-1; TRBD2 matches 7 bases. CDR1 is MNHEY, CDR2 SVGAGI, per germline. Trimming took 4 bases from V and 6 from J; bases not matched to a gene: 12. The CDR3 spans 16 residues. CDR3 residues: CASSSSGKWIINEQFF. The CDR3 nucleotides read TGTGCCAGCAGTTCCAGCGGGAAATGGATAATCAATGAGCAGTTCTTC.

The chain couples TRBV6-6 to TRBJ1-1, with D unclear. Trimming removed 2 bases from V and 2 bases from J, with 15 bases in between. The CDR3 is made up of 16 amino acids. In germline, CDR1 is MNHNY, CDR2 SVGAGI (reference sequence). CDR3 sequence (DNA): TGTGCCAGCAGTTACGCGCAAAAAGGAGCCAACACTGAAGCTTTCTTT. Translating it yields CASSYAQKGANTEAFF.

For this clonotype: This may be a read error, as it is one base from a much larger clone. The chain has TRBV27 and TRBJ1-5; a possible D gene is TRBD1 (5 bases). CDR3 length equals 14 residues. CDR1 is MNHEY and CDR2 is SMNVEV in the germline V gene (reference sequence). The V gene lost 0 bases and the J gene lost 7 bases, with 10 bases spanning the gap. The CDR3 loop is CASSLSGTEQPQHF. CDR3 in DNA: TGTGCCAGCAGTTTATCCGGGACCGAACAGCCCCAGCATTTT.

This clonotype has at least ten counts. The V gene is TRBV9, the J gene TRBJ2-1; D may be TRBD2 (6 bases). V lost 2 bases to trimming and J lost 4 bases, with 13 bases between them. The CDR3 has 15 amino acids. From germline, CDR1 is SGDLS and CDR2 YYNGEE. This CDR3 reads CASSVKGLSYNEQFF. CDR3 DNA sequence: TGTGCCAGCAGCGTCAAGGGACTGTCTTACAATGAGCAGTTCTTC.

In regard to this clonotype: Possible read error: a much larger clone is one base away. The chain links TRBV12-3 or TRBV12-4 to TRBJ2-7, with D perhaps given as TRBD1 or TRBD2 (7 bases each). The CDR3 length is 13 residues. The DNA for the CDR3 is TGTGCCGGCAGTCAGGGGGGGGTCTACGAGCAGTACTTC. The encoded protein is CAGSQGGVYEQYF.

This clonotype was observed a few times. The chain couples TRBV6-2 or TRBV6-3 to TRBJ1-5; 11 bases map to TRBD1. There are 17 residues in the CDR3. CDR1 is MNHEY, CDR2 SVGEGT, per germline. Trimming took 5 bases from V and 4 from J; bases not matched to a gene: 10. The CDR3 nucleotides read TGTGCCAGCAGTCGGGACAGGGGGTCCCTTCGGAATCAGCCCCAGCATTTT. Protein: CASSRDRGSLRNQPQHF.

The chain couples TRBV5-1 to TRBJ1-4; perhaps TRBD1 as D (6 bases). Germline assignment: CDR1 SGHRS and CDR2 YFSETQ. CDR3 size: 14 residues. The germline V and J ends were trimmed by 3 bases and 4 bases, with 10 bases remaining between them. The CDR3 reads CASSSTGVNEKLFF. CDR3 nucleotides: TGCGCCAGCAGCTCGACAGGCGTTAATGAAAAACTGTTTTTT.

This clonotype was counted many times. At one of its ends the junction is not consistent with the germline gene, which may arise from a read error. This sequence joins TRBV5-1 and TRBJ2-6; tentatively, D is TRBD1 (5 bases). CDR1 is SGHRS, CDR2 YFSETQ, per germline. The CDR3 loop spans 14 amino acids. CDR3 sequence (DNA): TGTGCCAGCAGTGACAGCTCTGGGGCCAACGTCCTGACTTTC. It yields the protein CASSDSSGANVLTF.

This clonotype appeared many times. V and J are TRBV6-6 and TRBJ2-3; D may be TRBD2 (6 bases). Trimming cost V 5 bases and J 14 bases, with 20 bases left between them. Germline V gene data show CDR1 as MNHNY and CDR2 as SVGAGI (reference sequence). The CDR3 runs to 13 residues. The CDR3 DNA reads as TGTGCCAGCAGTCGCCCGGGGGACTCATCCCTGTATTTT. Translated, it gives CASSRPGDSSLYF.

This clonotype occurred many times. The chain recombines TRBV6-6 with TRBJ1-2; TRBD1 is a possible D gene (6 bases). The CDR3 is 14 amino acids. V dropped 2 bases and J dropped 8 bases, with 15 bases sitting between them. CDR1 and CDR2 from the germline V gene are MNHNY and SVGAGI (reference sequence). The CDR3 protein is CASSYLLNREGYTF. CDR3 DNA: TGTGCCAGCAGTTACCTATTAAACAGGGAGGGCTACACCTTC.

As regards this clonotype: A read error may be the cause here, since a much bigger clone is one base away. CDR3 sequence reads: CSAQDRDKKMNTEAFF. For the CDR3, the DNA is TGCAGTGCCCAGGACAGGGATAAAAAAATGAACACTGAAGCTTTCTTT. The V gene is TRBV20-1, the J gene TRBJ1-1; 8 nucleotides agree with TRBD1. Germline V gives CDR1 DFQATT, CDR2 SNEGSKA (reference sequence). The J segment lost 0 bases and the V segment lost 6 bases, leaving 12 bases of the junction unmatched. This CDR3 is built from 16 residues.

This chain links TRBV15 with TRBJ2-1; 10 bases match TRBD2. Germline CDR1 is LNHNV and CDR2 is YYDKDF (reference sequence). The CDR3 has 15 residues. Trimming cost V 7 bases and J 10 bases; bases outside gene matches: 13. The CDR3 is CATTAVRLAGWEQFF. The CDR3 DNA is TGTGCCACCACTGCGGTCCGACTAGCGGGTTGGGAGCAGTTCTTC.

The chain employs TRBV20-1 and TRBJ1-3; a weak D match, TRBD1 (6 bases). Germline CDR1 is DFQATT and CDR2 is SNEGSKA (reference sequence). The CDR3 spans 14 residues. V gave up 4 bases and J gave up 2 bases, with 12 bases separating them. CDR3 sequence reads: CSATQGIAGNTIYF. CDR3 nucleotide sequence: TGCAGTGCTACACAGGGTATCGCTGGAAACACCATATATTTT.

This clonotype was seen many times. Here the CDR3 reads CAWSVGTSGANVLTF. The CDR3 nucleotides read TGTGCCTGGAGTGTGGGTACCTCTGGGGCCAACGTCCTGACTTTC. The rearrangement uses TRBV30 and TRBJ2-6, with no clear D. CDR1 GTSNPN and CDR2 SVGIG come from the germline V gene (reference sequence). V lost 0 bases, J lost 0 bases, and 6 bases lay in between. The CDR3 loop spans 15 amino acids.

There are many counts of this clonotype. V usage is TRBV29-1 and J usage is TRBJ1-1, with D unclear. Germline CDR1 is SQVTM and CDR2 is ANQGSEA. V lost 4 bases and J 1 base, leaving 19 bases between the germline ends. CDR3 length equals 16 residues. CDR3 DNA: TGCAGCGTTGCCGGGAAGAGCTCCAGAGGGAACACTGAAGCTTTCTTT. Its translation: CSVAGKSSRGNTEAFF.

The J gene is TRBJ2-1, the V gene TRBV2; D is undetermined. V lost 3 bases and J 12 bases, leaving 12 bases between the germline ends. The CDR3 extends over 12 amino acids. Germline-derived CDR1 and CDR2 are SNHLY and FYNNEI. The CDR3 bases are TGTGCCAGCAGTGAGGGCAAGTCGGGGCAGTTCTTC. Its protein product is CASSEGKSGQFF.

This clonotype was detected only a few times. The chain carries TRBV7-8 and TRBJ2-2; D tentatively reads TRBD1 or TRBD2 (6 bases each). The V end was cut by 5 bases, the J end by 4 bases, with 17 bases between. There are 16 residues in the CDR3. Germline lookup yields CDR1 SGHVS and CDR2 FQNEAQ. The CDR3 DNA reads TGTGCCAGCAGCCCAAGGACGGGGGCCTTCACCGGGGAGCTGTTTTTT. Its protein is CASSPRTGAFTGELFF.

The sample holds many counts of this clonotype. The chain uses TRBV6-1 and TRBJ1-2, with 9 bases matching TRBD1. Germline assignment: CDR1 MNHNS and CDR2 SASEGT. V shed 5 bases, J shed 4 bases, and the junction held 17 bases outside the gene matches. The CDR3 is 18 amino acids. The CDR3 DNA follows: TGTGCCAGCAGTACCACACGACCCCGGGACAGGGCTATCTATGGCTACACCTTC. Translated: CASSTTRPRDRAIYGYTF.

This clonotype was counted between two and nine times. The rearrangement links TRBV15 to TRBJ1-5; D call uncertain. This CDR3 region has 14 residues. Germline V gene lookup returns CDR1 LNHNV and CDR2 YYDKDF (reference sequence). Trimming left V 1 base short and J 7 bases short, with 11 bases between. The chain's CDR3 is CATSRAGLGQPQHF. The CDR3 DNA sequence: TGTGCCACCAGCAGAGCGGGCCTAGGACAGCCCCAGCATTTT. Filled out from reference TRBV15 and TRBJ1-5, the complete variable domain reads DAMVIQNPRYQVTQFGKPVTLSCSQTLNHNVMYWYQQKSSQAPKLLFHYYDKDFNNEADTPDNFQSRRPNTSFCFLDIRSPGLGDTAMYLCATSRAGLGQPQHFGDGTRLSIL.

This clonotype has only one observation. V is TRBV30 and J is TRBJ1-5; D perhaps matches TRBD1 (6 bases). Between the trimmed V and J ends, which lost 0 bases and 4 bases, there was a span of 10 bases. The CDR3 runs to 14 residues. Germline V gene sequence: CDR1 GTSNPN, CDR2 SVGIG (reference sequence). Here the CDR3 reads CAWSVGRGNQPQHF. The CDR3 DNA sequence: TGTGCCTGGAGTGTAGGCAGGGGTAATCAGCCCCAGCATTTT.

The chain is built from TRBV6-6 and TRBJ2-2; D uncertain. In germline, CDR1 is MNHNY, CDR2 SVGAGI (reference sequence). The CDR3 is made up of 16 amino acids. V was clipped by 8 bases and J by 3 bases, with 19 bases between them. The CDR3, as DNA: TGTGCCAGCTCAGGTCCCAGAGGAATAGACACCGGGGAGCTGTTTTTT. Amino acid sequence: CASSGPRGIDTGELFF.

As regards this clonotype: A read error is possible here, since a much larger clone lies one base away. Written as DNA, the CDR3 is TGCAGCGCTGTCTGGGGTTCCGGGCTCAACACTGAAGCTTTCTTT. Its translation is CSAVWGSGLNTEAFF. The rearrangement links TRBV29-1 to TRBJ1-1; D unresolved. The CDR3 is 15 residues long. Deletions cut 7 bases from V and 2 bases from J, with 20 bases between. Looked up from germline, CDR1 is SQVTM and CDR2 is ANQGSEA. Supplemented by reference TRBV29-1 and TRBJ1-1, the full variable domain reads SAVISQKPSRDICQRGTSLTIQCQVDSQVTMMFWYRQQPGQSLTLIATANQGSEATYESGFVIDKFPISRPNLTFSTLTVSNMSPEDSSIYLCSAVWGSGLNTEAFFGQGTRLTVV.